This T cell receptor beta chain was sequenced during a study of yellow fever vaccine responses in identical twins. Trimming shortened V by 3 bases and J by 8 bases, and 16 bases separated the two germline ends. Germline CDR1 KGHSH, CDR2 LQKENI. The CDR3 consists of 14 residues. From the RT-PCR reads, TCRdb called clonotypes with MiXCR, one entry per CDR3 protein. Of 9,500 to 11,000 distinct CDR3 sequences listed, around four fifths are singletons. On this clonotype: What it binds is not known.

Study outcomes and limitations: Among the twins, the vaccine T cell response reportedly seemed partly convergent and partly personalized.

This clonotype originated in a woman aged 18-29 years who received the yellow fever vaccine. Sequences were derived from T cells from blood (PBMCs), unsorted or a sorted subset (not recorded which), sampled before or after yellow fever vaccination (not recorded which). This chain connects TRBV18 to TRBJ1-2; D perhaps matches TRBD1 (5 bases). CDR3 DNA: TGTGCCAGCTCACCTCCGGGACCGACGGACGGCTACACCTTC. This translates into CASSPPGPTDGYTF.